This T cell receptor (beta chain) was found in a study of PD-L1 blockade in urothelial cancer. Turning to the study itself: About 85% of the roughly 29 patients were men whose urothelial cancer was bladder-origin. Blood yielded a median of around 140,000 T cells per sample.

V lost 5 bases and J lost 4; bases outside the gene matches: 3. This CDR3 region has 15 residues. CDR1 is LNHDA, CDR2 SQIVND, per germline (reference sequence). What went into each PCR as a spike was synthetic TCR analog templates. Profiled with immunoSEQ multiplex PCR; TCRdb holds only in-frame clones, not every one. Of about 84,000 clones in the sample, over 80% were seen once. This chain links TRBV19 with TRBJ2-2; TRBD2 aligns across 11 bases. The sequence came from a man in his sixties or seventies with urothelial cancer. The sequencing here drew on PBMCs, taken around atezolizumab (anti-PD-L1) treatment. The CDR3 DNA follows: TGTGCCAGTAGTGTCGGACTAGCGGGCACCGGGGAGCTGTTTTTT. Translating gives CASSVGLAGTGELFF.